Listed below are T cell receptor beta chains from one sample, sequenced in a study of beta chain features in type 1 diabetes. Clones were sequenced by immunoSEQ multiplex PCR, and TCRdb holds only the in-frame ones, with some missing. The repertoire holds under 350,000 clones, with roughly an eighth as singletons. The source material was naive CD4+ T cells from blood. Every receptor here comes from a man younger than 40 with type 1 diabetes. CDR3s include the opening cysteine and the closing phenylalanine or tryptophan. Each record gives: J gene, V gene, D gene, clone size, CDR3 DNA, CDR3 protein. D genes are given only for firm matches. Clone size is shown for a subset of rows, as once, few, many or a class of expanded clone.

J gene: TRBJ2-1; V gene: TRBV27; D gene: TRBD2; clone size: few; CDR3 DNA: TGTGCCAGCAGTCCTCTACTAGCGGGAGTATCCAATGAGCAGTTCTTC; CDR3 protein: CASSPLLAGVSNEQFF
J gene: TRBJ2-7; V gene: TRBV25-1; D gene: -; clone size: few; CDR3 DNA: TGTGCCAGCAGTGAGGCGGCTACCAGAGAGCAGTACTTC; CDR3 protein: CASSEAATREQYF
J gene: TRBJ2-7; V gene: TRBV5-1; D gene: -; clone size: few; CDR3 DNA: TGCGCCAGCAGCCCGGGGACACTGCTGACCTACGAGCAGTACTTC; CDR3 protein: CASSPGTLLTYEQYF
J gene: TRBJ1-4; V gene: TRBV7-8; D gene: -; clone size: -; CDR3 DNA: TGTGCCAGCAGCGGCCGCGGTAGTGAAAAACTGTTTTTT; CDR3 protein: CASSGRGSEKLFF
J gene: TRBJ2-1; V gene: TRBV5-4; D gene: -; clone size: few; CDR3 DNA: TGTGCCAGCAGCTTGTTGGAGCGATCCTACAATGAGCAGTTCTTC; CDR3 protein: CASSLLERSYNEQFF
J gene: TRBJ2-5; V gene: TRBV5-4; D gene: -; clone size: -; CDR3 DNA: TGTGCCAGCAGCTTGAGAATGCAGGGAGCGGGAGAGACCCAGTACTTC; CDR3 protein: CASSLRMQGAGETQYF
J gene: TRBJ2-3; V gene: TRBV5-1; D gene: -; clone size: few; CDR3 DNA: TGCGCCAGCAGCTTGGGACTTTACACAGATACGCAGTATTTT; CDR3 protein: CASSLGLYTDTQYF
J gene: TRBJ2-7; V gene: TRBV12-5; D gene: TRBD1; clone size: few; CDR3 DNA: TGTGCTAGTGGTCGAGGACAGGGTTCCTACGAGCAGTACTTC; CDR3 protein: CASGRGQGSYEQYF
J gene: TRBJ2-5; V gene: TRBV6-1; D gene: -; clone size: -; CDR3 DNA: TGTGCCAGCAGTGTGTCCACAGGGGGGGTTAAAGAGACCCAGTACTTC; CDR3 protein: CASSVSTGGVKETQYF
J gene: TRBJ1-5; V gene: TRBV19; D gene: -; clone size: -; CDR3 DNA: TGTGCCACCAGGGATAGCAATCAGCCCCAGCATTTT; CDR3 protein: CATRDSNQPQHF
J gene: TRBJ2-2; V gene: TRBV7-9; D gene: -; clone size: few; CDR3 DNA: TGTGCCAGCAGCTTAGCCGGGGCGAACACCGGGGAGCTGTTTTTT; CDR3 protein: CASSLAGANTGELFF
J gene: TRBJ2-3; V gene: TRBV9; D gene: -; clone size: -; CDR3 DNA: TGTGCCAGCAGCCCGAAAGGACTCATAATCACAGATACGCAGTATTTT; CDR3 protein: CASSPKGLIITDTQYF
J gene: TRBJ2-5; V gene: TRBV5-1; D gene: TRBD2; clone size: few; CDR3 DNA: TGCGCCAGCAGCTTGGTGGCTAGCGGGAACCAAGAGACCCAGTACTTC; CDR3 protein: CASSLVASGNQETQYF
J gene: TRBJ2-4; V gene: TRBV19; D gene: TRBD2; clone size: few; CDR3 DNA: TGTGCCACCTCCCGGGAGGGCAGACACATTCAGTACTTC; CDR3 protein: CATSREGRHIQYF
J gene: TRBJ2-1; V gene: TRBV7-8; D gene: -; clone size: few; CDR3 DNA: TGTGCCAGCAGCACCACCAGGGGAGGGAGAGGTGAGCAGTTCTTC; CDR3 protein: CASSTTRGGRGEQFF
J gene: TRBJ2-7; V gene: TRBV28; D gene: TRBD1; clone size: -; CDR3 DNA: TGTGCCAGCAGTTCCTCAGGGGGCGACGAGCAGTACTTC; CDR3 protein: CASSSSGGDEQYF
J gene: TRBJ2-3; V gene: TRBV5-1; D gene: -; clone size: -; CDR3 DNA: TGCGCCAGCAGTTGGCCAGCGGGACACACAGATACGCAGTATTTT; CDR3 protein: CASSWPAGHTDTQYF
J gene: TRBJ2-5; V gene: TRBV2; D gene: -; clone size: -; CDR3 DNA: TGTGCCAGCAGTCAACAGGGTAAAGAGACCCAGTACTTC; CDR3 protein: CASSQQGKETQYF
J gene: TRBJ1-4; V gene: TRBV27; D gene: TRBD1; clone size: few; CDR3 DNA: TGTGCCAGCAGTCGGGACAGGGCGCCTGAAAAACTGTTTTTT; CDR3 protein: CASSRDRAPEKLFF
J gene: TRBJ2-3; V gene: TRBV9; D gene: TRBD2; clone size: few; CDR3 DNA: TGTGCCAGCAGTCGGACTAGCGGGAGGGCAGATACGCAGTATTTT; CDR3 protein: CASSRTSGRADTQYF
J gene: TRBJ2-1; V gene: TRBV27; D gene: -; clone size: -; CDR3 DNA: TGTGCCAGCAGTTTTACAGGGGGGGATAGCTCCTACAATGAGCAGTTCTTC; CDR3 protein: CASSFTGGDSSYNEQFF
J gene: TRBJ1-1; V gene: TRBV5-1; D gene: -; clone size: few; CDR3 DNA: TGCGCCAGCAGCCTAGGGGACTTGGAGGGGACTGAAGCTTTCTTT; CDR3 protein: CASSLGDLEGTEAFF
J gene: TRBJ1-1; V gene: TRBV7-9; D gene: -; clone size: -; CDR3 DNA: TGTGCCAGCAGCTTAGATGCAGGGTCTAACACTGAAGCTTTCTTT; CDR3 protein: CASSLDAGSNTEAFF
J gene: TRBJ2-3; V gene: TRBV30; D gene: TRBD2; clone size: -; CDR3 DNA: TGTGCCTGGAGCGCCGGGACTAGCGGCACAGATACGCAGTATTTT; CDR3 protein: CAWSAGTSGTDTQYF
J gene: TRBJ2-1; V gene: TRBV2; D gene: -; clone size: -; CDR3 DNA: TGTGCCAGCAGTGTTACTAGCTCCTACAATGAGCAGTTCTTC; CDR3 protein: CASSVTSSYNEQFF
J gene: TRBJ1-2; V gene: TRBV28; D gene: TRBD1; clone size: -; CDR3 DNA: TGTGCCAGCAGTTACGGGGACAGTGACTCGAACTATGGCTACACCTTC; CDR3 protein: CASSYGDSDSNYGYTF
J gene: TRBJ2-5; V gene: TRBV30; D gene: TRBD2; clone size: few; CDR3 DNA: TGTGCCTGGGGCGTGACTAGCGGTAAACACCAAGAGACCCAGTACTTC; CDR3 protein: CAWGVTSGKHQETQYF
J gene: TRBJ2-2; V gene: TRBV15; D gene: -; clone size: few; CDR3 DNA: TGTGCCACCAGCAGAGATCCCCGGAACACCGGGGAGCTGTTTTTT; CDR3 protein: CATSRDPRNTGELFF
J gene: TRBJ2-2; V gene: TRBV19; D gene: TRBD2; clone size: few; CDR3 DNA: TGTGCCAGTAGTAGGACTAGCGGGATTGACACCGGGGAGCTGTTTTTT; CDR3 protein: CASSRTSGIDTGELFF
J gene: TRBJ2-7; V gene: TRBV5-1; D gene: TRBD1; clone size: few; CDR3 DNA: TGCGCCAGCAGCAGGGGACAGGAATACGAGCAGTACTTC; CDR3 protein: CASSRGQEYEQYF
J gene: TRBJ2-5; V gene: TRBV18; D gene: TRBD1; clone size: -; CDR3 DNA: TGTGCCAGCTCACCCAGGGGGCAGGAGACCCAGTACTTC; CDR3 protein: CASSPRGQETQYF
J gene: TRBJ2-7; V gene: TRBV30; D gene: -; clone size: -; CDR3 DNA: TGTGCCTGGAGAGGCGGGGCCGATTACTACGAGCAGTACTTC; CDR3 protein: CAWRGGADYYEQYF
J gene: TRBJ2-5; V gene: TRBV6-8; D gene: -; clone size: -; CDR3 DNA: TGTGCCAGCAGTTACCCGGCCAGGGTTTTGGAGGAGACCCAGTACTTC; CDR3 protein: CASSYPARVLEETQYF
J gene: TRBJ2-1; V gene: TRBV30; D gene: -; clone size: few; CDR3 DNA: TGTGCCTGGAGTGTACAAAGCGGCGGTGAGCAGTTCTTC; CDR3 protein: CAWSVQSGGEQFF
J gene: TRBJ1-2; V gene: TRBV30; D gene: -; clone size: -; CDR3 DNA: TGTGCCTGGAGTTTAGGCGGCGGCTACACCTTC; CDR3 protein: CAWSLGGGYTF
J gene: TRBJ1-4; V gene: TRBV28; D gene: -; clone size: -; CDR3 DNA: TGTGCCAGCAGTCTTTCCGGGACACGGGAAAAACTGTTTTTT; CDR3 protein: CASSLSGTREKLFF
J gene: TRBJ2-5; V gene: TRBV19; D gene: TRBD2; clone size: few; CDR3 DNA: TGTGCCAGTAGCGGGAGGGAGACCCAGTACTTC; CDR3 protein: CASSGRETQYF
J gene: TRBJ2-7; V gene: TRBV7-2; D gene: -; clone size: -; CDR3 DNA: TGTGCCAGCAGCTTATCTGTTTTATTATCCTACGAGCAGTACTTC; CDR3 protein: CASSLSVLLSYEQYF
J gene: TRBJ2-7; V gene: TRBV5-1; D gene: -; clone size: few; CDR3 DNA: TGCGCCAGCAGCTTGATCTGGAATTCCGTATCGGGCGAGCAGTACTTC; CDR3 protein: CASSLIWNSVSGEQYF
J gene: TRBJ1-1; V gene: TRBV6-6; D gene: -; clone size: few; CDR3 DNA: TGTGCCAGCAGCCCGGGGGTTGCTGCTTTCTTT; CDR3 protein: CASSPGVAAFF
J gene: TRBJ2-3; V gene: TRBV18; D gene: -; clone size: few; CDR3 DNA: TGTGCCAGCTCACCACCTTCAACCCGCAGGGATACGCAGTATTTT; CDR3 protein: CASSPPSTRRDTQYF
J gene: TRBJ2-5; V gene: TRBV6-6; D gene: -; clone size: few; CDR3 DNA: TGTGCCAGCAGTTACTCCCCCGGCAGGGAAGAGACCCAGTACTTC; CDR3 protein: CASSYSPGREETQYF
J gene: TRBJ1-1; V gene: TRBV9; D gene: -; clone size: -; CDR3 DNA: TGTGCCAGCAGCGTAGGGTCTGGGAGAAACACTGAAGCTTTCTTT; CDR3 protein: CASSVGSGRNTEAFF
J gene: TRBJ1-1; V gene: TRBV29-1; D gene: -; clone size: few; CDR3 DNA: TGCAGCGTTGCATTCAGGTCGAACACTGAAGCTTTCTTT; CDR3 protein: CSVAFRSNTEAFF
J gene: TRBJ1-2; V gene: TRBV11-1; D gene: -; clone size: few; CDR3 DNA: TGTGCCAGCAGCTACGGACAGAACTATGGCTACACCTTC; CDR3 protein: CASSYGQNYGYTF
J gene: TRBJ1-4; V gene: TRBV30; D gene: TRBD1; clone size: -; CDR3 DNA: TGTGCCTGGAGTACAGGGGGCAGCGAAAAACTGTTTTTT; CDR3 protein: CAWSTGGSEKLFF
J gene: TRBJ2-3; V gene: TRBV7-9; D gene: TRBD2; clone size: few; CDR3 DNA: TGTGCCAGCAGCTTATCGAGCGGGAGGACAGATACGCAGTATTTT; CDR3 protein: CASSLSSGRTDTQYF
J gene: TRBJ2-7; V gene: TRBV7-9; D gene: TRBD2; clone size: -; CDR3 DNA: TGTGCCAGCAGCGGACTAGCGGGGGCCTACGAGCAGTACTTC; CDR3 protein: CASSGLAGAYEQYF